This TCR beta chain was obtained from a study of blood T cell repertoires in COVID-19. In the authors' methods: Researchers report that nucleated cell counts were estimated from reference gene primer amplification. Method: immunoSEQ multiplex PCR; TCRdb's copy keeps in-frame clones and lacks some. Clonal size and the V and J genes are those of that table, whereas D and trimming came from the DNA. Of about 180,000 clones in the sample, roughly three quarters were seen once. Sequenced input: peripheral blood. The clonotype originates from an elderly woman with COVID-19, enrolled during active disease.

The CDR3 loop reads CSVAAQGSDQPQHF. The CDR3 DNA follows: TGCAGCGTCGCCGCCCAGGGGTCGGATCAGCCCCAGCATTTT. The V and J genes are TRBV29-1 and TRBJ1-5, with D possibly matching TRBD1 (6 bases). V shed 6 bases and J shed 5 bases, with 17 bases lying between them. The germline V gene has CDR1 SQVTM and CDR2 ANQGSEA. The CDR3 has 14 amino acids.